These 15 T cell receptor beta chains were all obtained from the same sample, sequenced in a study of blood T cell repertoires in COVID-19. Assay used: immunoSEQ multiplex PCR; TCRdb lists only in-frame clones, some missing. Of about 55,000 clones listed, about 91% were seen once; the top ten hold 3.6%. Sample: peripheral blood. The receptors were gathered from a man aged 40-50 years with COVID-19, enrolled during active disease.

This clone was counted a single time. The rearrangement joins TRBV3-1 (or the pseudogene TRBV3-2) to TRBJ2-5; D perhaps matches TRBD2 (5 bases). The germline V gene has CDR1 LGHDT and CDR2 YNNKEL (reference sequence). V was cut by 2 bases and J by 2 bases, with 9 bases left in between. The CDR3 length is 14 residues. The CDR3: CASSQRTEQETQYF. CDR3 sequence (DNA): TGTGCCAGCAGCCAACGGACTGAACAAGAGACCCAGTACTTC.

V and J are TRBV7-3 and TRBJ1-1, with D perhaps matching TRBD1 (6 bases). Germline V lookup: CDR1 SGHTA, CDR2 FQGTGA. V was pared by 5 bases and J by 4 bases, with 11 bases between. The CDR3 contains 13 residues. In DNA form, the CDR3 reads TGTGCCAGCAGCGCTCAGGGGAGCACTGAAGCTTTCTTT. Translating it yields CASSAQGSTEAFF.

DNA of the CDR3: TGTGCCAGCAGCTTATGGGGACAAAGCACCGGGGAGCTGTTTTTT. Translation: CASSLWGQSTGELFF. This sequence joins TRBV7-3 and TRBJ2-2; weak D call: TRBD1 (6 bases). Germline V CDR1 and CDR2: SGHTA, FQGTGA. The ends were cut back, 2 bases at V and 4 bases at J, with 11 bases in the middle. The CDR3 covers 15 residues.

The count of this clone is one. The CDR3 here is CASSPAVGNQPQHF. In nucleotides, the CDR3 is TGTGCCAGCAGCCCCGCGGTCGGCAATCAGCCCCAGCATTTT. The chain couples TRBV3-1 (or the pseudogene TRBV3-2) to TRBJ1-5; no clear D. The CDR3 consists of 14 residues. V dropped 4 bases and J dropped 2 bases, with 9 bases sitting between them. The V gene's germline CDR1 is LGHDT and CDR2 YNNKEL (reference sequence).

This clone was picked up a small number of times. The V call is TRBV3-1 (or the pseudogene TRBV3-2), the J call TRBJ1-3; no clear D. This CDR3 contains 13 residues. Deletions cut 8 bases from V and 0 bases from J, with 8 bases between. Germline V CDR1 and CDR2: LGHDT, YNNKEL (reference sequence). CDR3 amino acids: CASCPSSGNTIYF. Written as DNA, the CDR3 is TGTGCCAGCTGTCCGAGCTCTGGAAACACCATATATTTT.

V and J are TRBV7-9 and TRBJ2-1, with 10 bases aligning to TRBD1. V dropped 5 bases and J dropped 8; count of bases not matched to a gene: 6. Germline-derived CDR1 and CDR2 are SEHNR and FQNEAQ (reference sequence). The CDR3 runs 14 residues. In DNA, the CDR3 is TGTGCCAGCAGCCCCGGGACAGGGGATTATGAGCAGTTCTTC. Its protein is CASSPGTGDYEQFF.

CDR3 region: CASSTRTGGYQPQHF. The CDR3 bases are TGTGCCAGTAGTACTAGGACAGGGGGTTATCAGCCCCAGCATTTT. The chain joins TRBV19 to TRBJ1-5; 10 bases agree with TRBD1. The germline V gene has CDR1 LNHDA and CDR2 SQIVND (reference sequence). This CDR3 comprises 15 residues. Losses at the gene ends were 4 bases for V and 5 bases for J; bases not matched to a gene: 5.

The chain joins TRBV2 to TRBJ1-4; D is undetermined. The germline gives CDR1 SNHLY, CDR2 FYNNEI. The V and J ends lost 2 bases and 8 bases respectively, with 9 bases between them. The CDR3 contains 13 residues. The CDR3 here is CASSERRSEKLFF. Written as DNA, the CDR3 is TGTGCCAGCAGTGAAAGGAGGTCGGAAAAACTGTTTTTT.

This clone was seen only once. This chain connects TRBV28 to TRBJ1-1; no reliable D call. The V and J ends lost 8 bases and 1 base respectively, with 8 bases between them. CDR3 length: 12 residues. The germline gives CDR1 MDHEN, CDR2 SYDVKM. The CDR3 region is CASESANTEAFF. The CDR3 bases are TGTGCCAGCGAGAGTGCGAACACTGAAGCTTTCTTT.

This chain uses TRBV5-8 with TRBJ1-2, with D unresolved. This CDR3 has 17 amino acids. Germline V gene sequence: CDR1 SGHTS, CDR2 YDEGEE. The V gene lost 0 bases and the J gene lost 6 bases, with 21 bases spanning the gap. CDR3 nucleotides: TGTGCCAGCAGCTTGGAGCTCTTCCTCCGCCAGGTGGATGGCTACACCTTC. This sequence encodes CASSLELFLRQVDGYTF.

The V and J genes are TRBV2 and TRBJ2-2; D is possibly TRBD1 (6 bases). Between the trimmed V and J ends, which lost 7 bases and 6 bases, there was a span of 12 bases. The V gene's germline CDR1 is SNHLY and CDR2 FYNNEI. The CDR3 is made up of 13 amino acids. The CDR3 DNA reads TGTGCCAGCACAGGGGATTTCGCCGGGGAGCTGTTTTTT. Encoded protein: CASTGDFAGELFF.

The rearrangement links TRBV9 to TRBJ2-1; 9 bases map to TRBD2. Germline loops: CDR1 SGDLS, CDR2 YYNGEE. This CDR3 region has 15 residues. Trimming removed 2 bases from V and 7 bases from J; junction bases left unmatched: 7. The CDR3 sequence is CASSVAGGPWNEQFF. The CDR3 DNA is TGTGCCAGCAGCGTGGCGGGGGGGCCTTGGAATGAGCAGTTCTTC.

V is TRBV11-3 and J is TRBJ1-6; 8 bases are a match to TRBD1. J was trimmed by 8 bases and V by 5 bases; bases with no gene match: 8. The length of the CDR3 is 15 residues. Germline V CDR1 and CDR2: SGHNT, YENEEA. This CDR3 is CASSHGQGIDSPLHF. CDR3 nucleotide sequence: TGTGCCAGCAGCCACGGACAGGGCATAGATTCACCCCTCCACTTT. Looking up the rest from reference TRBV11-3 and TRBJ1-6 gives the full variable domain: EAGVVQSPRYKIIEKKQPVAFWCNPISGHNTLYWYLQNLGQGPELLIRYENEEAVDDSQLPKDRFSAERLKGVDSTLKIQPAELGDSAVYLCASSHGQGIDSPLHFGNGTRLTVT.

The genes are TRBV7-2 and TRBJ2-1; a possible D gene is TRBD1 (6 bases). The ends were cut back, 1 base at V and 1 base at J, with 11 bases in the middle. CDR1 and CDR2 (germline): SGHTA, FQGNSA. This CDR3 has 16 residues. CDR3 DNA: TGTGCCAGCAGCTTAGAGGGGGACGGATCCTACAATGAGCAGTTCTTC. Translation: CASSLEGDGSYNEQFF.

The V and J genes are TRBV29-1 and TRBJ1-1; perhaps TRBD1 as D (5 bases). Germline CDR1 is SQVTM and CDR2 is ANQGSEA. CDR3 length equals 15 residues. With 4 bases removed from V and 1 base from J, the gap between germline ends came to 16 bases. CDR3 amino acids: CSVGSGIRTNTEAFF. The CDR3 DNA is TGCAGCGTTGGGTCAGGGATTCGGACGAACACTGAAGCTTTCTTT.